Here is one TCR beta chain with its context. Its antigen is still unknown. No base quality values were provided; no much bigger clone lies one nucleotide off. This specimen belongs to a study of blood T cell repertoires in COVID-19 (TCRdb year 2020). A note on the overall study: The collaborator samples originated in the United States, Italy and Spain and spanned the acute and convalescent phases of COVID-19. The dataset comprised deeply sampled blood TCRbeta repertoires from subjects exposed to, actively infected with, or recovered from COVID-19. Sample metadata almost always included a de-identified subject ID, COVID-19 status, age in years and sex. Where available, HLA class I and class II types were obtained from metadata supplied by the sample provider rather than from assay-based typing. The repertoires were released in a freely available public database intended as a resource for research on the immune response to SARS-CoV-2. The material from the prospective study consisted of cDNA or gDNA derived from T cells, B-cell-depleted T cells, or PBMCs. The samples were drawn from the first 160 participants of the ongoing ImmuneRACE study and from under 1,500 subjects provided by 6 global collaborators. Paper-wide results and their limitations: The amount of clinical and demographic metadata varied by source and participant and was provided uncurated.

Each collaborating institution followed its own protocols to collect whole blood in K2EDTA tubes. For TCRbeta analysis, collaborators shipped samples in one of three forms: frozen whole blood, isolated PBMCs, or DNA extracted from either of those sample types. TCRbeta CDR3 regions were amplified from genomic DNA by means of the immunoSEQ Assay, a bias-controlled multiplex PCR. The published analysis was carried out like this. Within the assay, amplification of reference gene primers was used to estimate how many nucleated cells each sample contained. To quantify the absolute abundance of each unique TCRbeta CDR3 rearrangement, sequence reads were collapsed and filtered. For each sample, productive Simpson clonality was calculated by taking the square root of Simpson's diversity index across productive rearrangements. As stored in TCRdb, this immuneACCESS dataset retains in-frame rearrangements with V and J assigned. A fraction of the clones does not appear; measured against another copy, unresolved V genes explain less than half of the discrepancy, and the remainder lacks a known reason. The DNA was the basis for D and trimming; V, J and clone size are from that table. In this sample the table shows over 200,000 clones, 88% of which occur a single time. The top ten clonotypes cover roughly 2.6% of the sample.

Material for sequencing was peripheral blood. This TCR came from a woman aged 55-70 years with acute or convalescent COVID-19.

In nucleotides, the sequence is TGCGCCAGCAGCCCGGAGGCAGGGGATCAGCCCCAGCATTTT. It encodes CASSPEAGDQPQHF. The sequence joins TRBV5-1 to TRBJ1-5, and TRBD1 may be the D gene, going by 6 matching bases. The CDR3, cysteine through phenylalanine, is 14 amino acids long. Of the read, only the CDR3 DNA is kept; its 42 bases are in frame from base 1. V and J are truncated by 4 bases and 5 bases respectively, leaving an intervening sequence of 13 bases. The germline V gene provides CDR1 SGHRS and CDR2 YFSETQ.